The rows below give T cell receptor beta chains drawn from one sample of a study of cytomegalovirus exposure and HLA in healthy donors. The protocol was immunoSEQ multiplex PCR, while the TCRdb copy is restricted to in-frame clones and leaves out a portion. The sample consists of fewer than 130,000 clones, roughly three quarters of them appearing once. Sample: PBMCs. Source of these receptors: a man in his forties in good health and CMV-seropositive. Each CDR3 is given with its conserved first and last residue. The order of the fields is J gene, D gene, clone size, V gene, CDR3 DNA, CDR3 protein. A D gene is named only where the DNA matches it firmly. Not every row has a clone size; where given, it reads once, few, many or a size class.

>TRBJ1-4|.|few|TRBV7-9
TGTGCCAGCAGCCCTCAGGCGCCAACTAATGAAAAACTGTTTTTT
CASSPQAPTNEKLFF
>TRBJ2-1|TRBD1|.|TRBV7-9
TGTGCCAGCAGCTCTTCCGGGACAGGGGGAAATGAGCAGTTCTTC
CASSSSGTGGNEQFF
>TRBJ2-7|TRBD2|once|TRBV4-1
TGCGCCAGCAGCCAACTAGCGGGAGTAATCTACGAGCAGTACTTC
CASSQLAGVIYEQYF
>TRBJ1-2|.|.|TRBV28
TGTGCCAGCAGCCCAGGACAACGTCCCTATGGCTACACCTTC
CASSPGQRPYGYTF
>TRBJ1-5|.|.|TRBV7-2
TGTGCCAGCAGCTTCGATATTACAGGGTTCCCTCAGCCCCAGCATTTT
CASSFDITGFPQPQHF
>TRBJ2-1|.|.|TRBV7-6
TGTGCCAGCAGCTTAGAACTAGCAGAGAGCTCCTACAATGAGCAGTTCTTC
CASSLELAESSYNEQFF
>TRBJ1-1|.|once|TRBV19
TGTGCCAGTAGCTACCAGGGGAAGACTGAAGCTTTCTTT
CASSYQGKTEAFF
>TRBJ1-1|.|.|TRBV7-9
TGTGCCAGCAGCCCTAGCTCGGCCACTGAAGCTTTCTTT
CASSPSSATEAFF
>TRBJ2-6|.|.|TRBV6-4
TGTGCCAGCAGTGACGGGGGGACTGGGGCCAACGTCCTGACTTTC
CASSDGGTGANVLTF
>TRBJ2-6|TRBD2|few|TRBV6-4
TGTGCCAGCAGTGACTCGACTAGCGGCTCTGGGGCCAACGTCCTGACTTTC
CASSDSTSGSGANVLTF
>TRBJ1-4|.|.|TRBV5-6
TGTGCCAGCAGCTCACAGGCAACTAATGAAAAACTGTTTTTT
CASSSQATNEKLFF
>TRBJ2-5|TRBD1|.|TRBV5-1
TGCGCCAGCCGCGGACAGGGGGAGACCCAGTACTTC
CASRGQGETQYF
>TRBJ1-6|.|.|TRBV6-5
TGTGCCAGCAAAGACAGTATACGATCACCCCTCCACTTT
CASKDSIRSPLHF
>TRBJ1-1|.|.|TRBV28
TGTGCCAGCAGACCCGACAGAATGAACACTGAAGCTTTCTTT
CASRPDRMNTEAFF
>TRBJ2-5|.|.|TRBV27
TGTGCCAGCAGTTTTGAGAACAACGGGGAGACCCAGTACTTC
CASSFENNGETQYF
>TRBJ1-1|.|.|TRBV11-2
TGTGCCAGCAGCTTAACAGGATTGAACACTGAAGCTTTCTTT
CASSLTGLNTEAFF
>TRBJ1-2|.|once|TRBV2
TGTGCCAGCCTGGCCGTTGGGGAGTATGGCTACACCTTC
CASLAVGEYGYTF
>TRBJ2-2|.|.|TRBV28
TGTGCCAGCAGTCCGGCTAGCGTAGGGGAAACCGGGGAGCTGTTTTTT
CASSPASVGETGELFF
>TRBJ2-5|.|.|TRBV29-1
TGCAGCGTGGGCCCCCGAGAGACCCAGTACTTC
CSVGPRETQYF
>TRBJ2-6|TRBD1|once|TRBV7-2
TGTGCCAGTCGGGACAGCCTTTTCTCTGGGGCCAACGTCCTGACTTTC
CASRDSLFSGANVLTF
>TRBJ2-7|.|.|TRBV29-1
TGCAGCGTTTCTGGGGAGAGCTCCTACGAGCAGTACTTC
CSVSGESSYEQYF
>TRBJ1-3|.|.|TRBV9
TGTGCCAGCAGCGTAGATCCAGGCATTCGAGACACCATATATTTT
CASSVDPGIRDTIYF
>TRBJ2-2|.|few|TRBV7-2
TGTGCCAGCAGCTTAGGGTCTATTCACACCGGGGAGCTGTTTTTT
CASSLGSIHTGELFF
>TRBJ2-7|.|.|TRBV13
TGTGCCAGCAGCCAAACGGGGGTCTCCTACGAGCAGTACTTC
CASSQTGVSYEQYF
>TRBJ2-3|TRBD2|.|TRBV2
TGTGCCAGAGGACTAGCGAGTAGCACAGATACGCAGTATTTT
CARGLASSTDTQYF
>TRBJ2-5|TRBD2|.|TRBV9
TGTGCCAGCAGCGTAGAGGGACTAGCGGGAGAAGAGACCCAGTACTTC
CASSVEGLAGEETQYF
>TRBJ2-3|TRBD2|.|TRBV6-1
TGTGCCAGCAGTGAAGAGGGTCCAGCGGGAGCTTTGACAGATACGCAGTATTTT
CASSEEGPAGALTDTQYF
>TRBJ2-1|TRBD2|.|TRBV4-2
TGTGCCAGCAGCCAAGAATTAACTAGCGGACTAGCGGGGTACAATGAGCAGTTCTTC
CASSQELTSGLAGYNEQFF
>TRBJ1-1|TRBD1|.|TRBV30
TGTGCCTGGGTGGGACAGCTGAACACTGAAGCTTTCTTT
CAWVGQLNTEAFF